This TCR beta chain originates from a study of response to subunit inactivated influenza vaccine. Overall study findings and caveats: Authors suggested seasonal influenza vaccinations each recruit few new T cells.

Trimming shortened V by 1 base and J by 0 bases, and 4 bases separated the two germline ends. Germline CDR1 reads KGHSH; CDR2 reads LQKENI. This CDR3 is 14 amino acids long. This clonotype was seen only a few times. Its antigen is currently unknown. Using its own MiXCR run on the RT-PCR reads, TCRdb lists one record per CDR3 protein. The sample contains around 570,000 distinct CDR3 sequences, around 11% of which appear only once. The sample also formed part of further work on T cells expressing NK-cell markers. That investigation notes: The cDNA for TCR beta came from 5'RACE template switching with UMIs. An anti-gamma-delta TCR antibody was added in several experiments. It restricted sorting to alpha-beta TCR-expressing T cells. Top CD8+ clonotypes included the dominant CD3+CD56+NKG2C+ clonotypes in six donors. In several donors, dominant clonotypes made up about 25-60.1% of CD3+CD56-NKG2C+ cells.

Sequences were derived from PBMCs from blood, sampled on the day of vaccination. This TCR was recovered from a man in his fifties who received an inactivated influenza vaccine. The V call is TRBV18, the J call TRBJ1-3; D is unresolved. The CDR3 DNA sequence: TGTGCCAGCTCACCACAAACCTCTGGAAACACCATATATTTT. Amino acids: CASSPQTSGNTIYF.